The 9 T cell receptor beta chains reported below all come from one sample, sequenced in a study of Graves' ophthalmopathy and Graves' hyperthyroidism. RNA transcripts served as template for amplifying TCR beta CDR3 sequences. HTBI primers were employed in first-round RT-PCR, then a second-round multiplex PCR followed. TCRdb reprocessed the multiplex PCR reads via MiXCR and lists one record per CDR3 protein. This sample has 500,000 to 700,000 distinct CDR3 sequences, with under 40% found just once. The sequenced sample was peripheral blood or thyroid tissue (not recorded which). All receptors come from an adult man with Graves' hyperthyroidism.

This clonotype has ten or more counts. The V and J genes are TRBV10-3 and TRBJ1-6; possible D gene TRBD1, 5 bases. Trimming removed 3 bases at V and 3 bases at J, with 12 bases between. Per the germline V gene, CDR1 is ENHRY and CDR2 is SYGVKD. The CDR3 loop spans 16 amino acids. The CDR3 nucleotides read TGTGCCATCAGTGATCCAGACGACAGCTATAATTCACCCCTCCACTTT. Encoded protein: CAISDPDDSYNSPLHF.

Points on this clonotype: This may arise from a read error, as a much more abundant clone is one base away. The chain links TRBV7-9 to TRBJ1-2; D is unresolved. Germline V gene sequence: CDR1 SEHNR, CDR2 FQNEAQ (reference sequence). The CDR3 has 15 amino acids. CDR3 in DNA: TGTGCCAGCAGCTTATTAATAGAGAGTAACTATGGCTGCACCTTC. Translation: CASSLLIESNYGCTF.

CDR3 residues: CSPWGVMNTEAFF. The CDR3 coding sequence is TGCAGTCCGTGGGGAGTCATGAACACTGAAGCTTTCTTT. The rearrangement uses TRBV29-1 and TRBJ1-1; D not resolved. CDR3 length: 13 amino acids. CDR1 and CDR2 (germline): SQVTM, ANQGSEA.

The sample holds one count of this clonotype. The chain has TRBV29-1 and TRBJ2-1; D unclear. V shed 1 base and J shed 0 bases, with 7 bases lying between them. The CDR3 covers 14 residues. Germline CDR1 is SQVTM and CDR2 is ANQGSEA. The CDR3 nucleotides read TGCAGCGTTGAAGGCCCAGTCTCCTACAATGAGCAGTTCTTC. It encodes CSVEGPVSYNEQFF.

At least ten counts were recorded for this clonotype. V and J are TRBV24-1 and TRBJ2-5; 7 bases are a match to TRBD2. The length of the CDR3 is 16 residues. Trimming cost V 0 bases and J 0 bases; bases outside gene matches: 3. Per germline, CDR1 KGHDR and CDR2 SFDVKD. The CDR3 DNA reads TGTGCCACCAGTGATTTGAGCGGGAACCACCAAGAGACCCAGTACTTC. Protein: CATSDLSGNHQETQYF.

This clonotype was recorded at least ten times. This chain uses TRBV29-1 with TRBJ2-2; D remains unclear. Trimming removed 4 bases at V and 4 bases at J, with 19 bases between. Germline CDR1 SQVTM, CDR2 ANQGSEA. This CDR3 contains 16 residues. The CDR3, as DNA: TGCAGCGTTGGGAAGGTCGGCGGCGACGGCACCGGGGAGCTGTTTTTT. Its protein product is CSVGKVGGDGTGELFF.

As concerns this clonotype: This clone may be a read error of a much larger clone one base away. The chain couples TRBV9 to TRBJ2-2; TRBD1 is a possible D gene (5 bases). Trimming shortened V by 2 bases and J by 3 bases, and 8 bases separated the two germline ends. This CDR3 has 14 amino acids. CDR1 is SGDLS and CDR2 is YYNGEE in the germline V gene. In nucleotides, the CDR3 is TGTGCCAGCAGCGTTTGGGGCTACACCGGGGAGCTGTTTTTT. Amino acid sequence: CASSVWGYTGELFF.

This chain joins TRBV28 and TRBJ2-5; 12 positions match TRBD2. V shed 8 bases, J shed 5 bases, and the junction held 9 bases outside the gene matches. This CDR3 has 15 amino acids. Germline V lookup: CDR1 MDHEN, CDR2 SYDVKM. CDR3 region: CASVSSGGAGETQYF. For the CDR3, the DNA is TGTGCCAGCGTTTCTAGCGGGGGGGCCGGGGAGACCCAGTACTTC.

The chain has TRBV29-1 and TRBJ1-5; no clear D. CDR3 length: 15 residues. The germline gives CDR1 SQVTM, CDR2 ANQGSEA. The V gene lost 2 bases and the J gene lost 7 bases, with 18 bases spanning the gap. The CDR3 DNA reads TGCAGCGTTGAATGGATAGCGGGCAATGAGCAGCCCCAGCATTTT. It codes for CSVEWIAGNEQPQHF.